This is a list of T cell receptor beta chains from one sample in a study of patients and donors after allogeneic stem cell transplantation. TCRdb processed the RT-PCR reads anew with MiXCR; each CDR3 protein has one entry. The sample includes over 150,000 distinct CDR3 sequences, about 30% seen only once; the top ten take roughly 3.2%. Sequenced input: blood, either unsorted or a sorted T cell fraction (not recorded which). These receptors all stem from a human donor who was either an allogeneic HSCT recipient or a stem cell or donor lymphocyte infusion donor (not recorded which). It is not recorded whose cells these are; they may come from a transplant donor. The CDR3 runs from the conserved cysteine through the conserved F or W. A D gene is named only where the DNA matches it firmly. Not all rows give a size; the values are once, few, many and, for expanded clones, a class.

J gene: TRBJ2-5; V gene: TRBV6-5; clone size: many; D gene: .; CDR3 protein: CASSLGVFETQYF; CDR3 DNA: TGTGCCAGCAGCCTGGGGGTTTTCGAGACCCAGTACTTC
J gene: TRBJ2-3; V gene: TRBV5-1; clone size: .; D gene: .; CDR3 protein: CASSSGTGTDTQYF; CDR3 DNA: TGCGCCAGCAGCTCCGGGACGGGTACAGATACGCAGTATTTT
J gene: TRBJ2-7; V gene: TRBV10-3; clone size: .; D gene: .; CDR3 protein: CATTGSTYEQYF; CDR3 DNA: TGTGCCACCACGGGTTCCACCTACGAGCAGTACTTC
J gene: TRBJ2-2; V gene: TRBV15; clone size: .; D gene: TRBD2; CDR3 protein: CATSRGLAGLGAGELFF; CDR3 DNA: TGTGCCACCAGCAGGGGACTAGCGGGTCTTGGGGCCGGGGAGCTGTTTTTT
J gene: TRBJ2-1; V gene: TRBV5-1; clone size: few; D gene: TRBD2; CDR3 protein: CASSLRGLAGVINEQFF; CDR3 DNA: TGCGCCAGCAGCTTGCGGGGGTTAGCGGGAGTTATTAATGAGCAGTTCTTC
J gene: TRBJ2-7; V gene: TRBV29-1; clone size: few; D gene: .; CDR3 protein: CSVVVSGLIGYEQYF; CDR3 DNA: TGCAGCGTTGTGGTTAGTGGGCTAATTGGGTACGAGCAGTACTTC
J gene: TRBJ1-1; V gene: TRBV13; clone size: few; D gene: TRBD1; CDR3 protein: CASTGGDSFTEAFF; CDR3 DNA: TGTGCCAGCACCGGTGGGGACAGCTTTACTGAAGCTTTCTTT
J gene: TRBJ1-5; V gene: TRBV23-1; clone size: .; D gene: .; CDR3 protein: CASSHREQTHGQPQHF; CDR3 DNA: TGCGCCAGCAGTCATCGAGAACAGACTCATGGTCAGCCCCAGCATTTT
J gene: TRBJ2-7; V gene: TRBV20-1; clone size: .; D gene: .; CDR3 protein: CSALTTASYEQYF; CDR3 DNA: TGCAGTGCTCTTACGACTGCGTCCTACGAGCAGTACTTC
J gene: TRBJ2-7; V gene: TRBV7-9; clone size: few; D gene: TRBD2; CDR3 protein: CASSPTSFDEQYF; CDR3 DNA: TGTGCCAGCAGCCCGACTAGCTTCGACGAGCAGTACTTC
J gene: TRBJ1-4; V gene: TRBV7-2; clone size: .; D gene: TRBD1; CDR3 protein: CASSLMGSRTGSEKLFF; CDR3 DNA: TGTGCCAGCAGCTTAATGGGTTCCAGGACAGGGAGCGAAAAACTGTTTTTT
J gene: TRBJ2-1; V gene: TRBV12-3/TRBV12-4; clone size: few; D gene: TRBD2; CDR3 protein: CATQRAGRSDEQFF; CDR3 DNA: TGTGCCACCCAGCGTGCCGGGAGGAGTGATGAGCAGTTCTTC
J gene: TRBJ2-5; V gene: TRBV6-5; clone size: .; D gene: .; CDR3 protein: CASSLKPGPRKVQETQYF; CDR3 DNA: TGTGCCAGCAGTCTGAAGCCGGGACCCCGAAAAGTGCAAGAGACCCAGTACTTC
J gene: TRBJ1-4; V gene: TRBV11-2; clone size: .; D gene: .; CDR3 protein: CASSLPPGRGNEKLFF; CDR3 DNA: TGTGCCAGCAGCTTACCCCCAGGACGGGGAAATGAAAAACTGTTTTTT
J gene: TRBJ1-5; V gene: TRBV20-1; clone size: few; D gene: .; CDR3 protein: CSASEGAAGQPQHF; CDR3 DNA: TGCAGTGCTAGCGAGGGCGCTGCCGGTCAGCCCCAGCATTTT
J gene: TRBJ1-5; V gene: TRBV3-1; clone size: many; D gene: .; CDR3 protein: CASSQGAYSNQPQHF; CDR3 DNA: TGTGCCAGCAGCCAAGGAGCGTATAGCAATCAGCCCCAGCATTTT
J gene: TRBJ2-4; V gene: TRBV6-2/TRBV6-3; clone size: .; D gene: TRBD2; CDR3 protein: CASSLTSGRTKNIQYF; CDR3 DNA: TGTGCCAGCAGTCTGACTAGCGGGAGGACCAAAAACATTCAGTACTTC
J gene: TRBJ1-2; V gene: TRBV29-1; clone size: .; D gene: .; CDR3 protein: CSVKGSSYNYGYTF; CDR3 DNA: TGCAGCGTTAAGGGGTCCTCTTATAACTATGGCTACACCTTC
J gene: TRBJ1-1; V gene: TRBV20-1; clone size: many; D gene: .; CDR3 protein: CSAGGYTEAFF; CDR3 DNA: TGCAGTGCTGGGGGATACACTGAAGCTTTCTTT
J gene: TRBJ1-5; V gene: TRBV20-1; clone size: .; D gene: TRBD1; CDR3 protein: CSVSGQGWQPQHF; CDR3 DNA: TGCAGTGTCTCGGGACAGGGCTGGCAGCCCCAGCATTTT
J gene: TRBJ2-7; V gene: TRBV5-1; clone size: once; D gene: TRBD1; CDR3 protein: CASSQALGQAYEQYF; CDR3 DNA: TGCGCCAGCAGCCAGGCCTTAGGACAGGCCTACGAGCAGTACTTC
J gene: TRBJ2-1; V gene: TRBV9; clone size: .; D gene: .; CDR3 protein: CASRGDGSRDEQFF; CDR3 DNA: TGTGCCAGCAGAGGAGACGGCTCGAGGGATGAGCAGTTCTTC
J gene: TRBJ2-7; V gene: TRBV5-1; clone size: .; D gene: TRBD1; CDR3 protein: CASSFPGQGVDEQYF; CDR3 DNA: TGCGCCAGCAGCTTCCCAGGACAGGGTGTGGACGAGCAGTACTTC
J gene: TRBJ2-2; V gene: TRBV28; clone size: few; D gene: .; CDR3 protein: CASSSPSLLAGELFF; CDR3 DNA: TGTGCCAGCAGTTCCCCAAGCTTGTTGGCCGGGGAGCTGTTTTTT
J gene: TRBJ1-5; V gene: TRBV12-3/TRBV12-4; clone size: .; D gene: .; CDR3 protein: CASSIDSVGDQPQHF; CDR3 DNA: TGTGCCAGCAGTATCGACAGCGTTGGCGATCAGCCCCAGCATTTT
J gene: TRBJ1-3; V gene: TRBV29-1; clone size: .; D gene: .; CDR3 protein: CSVDPRSSGNTIYF; CDR3 DNA: TGCAGCGTTGATCCTAGGAGCTCTGGAAACACCATATATTTT
J gene: TRBJ1-4; V gene: TRBV7-2; clone size: few; D gene: .; CDR3 protein: CASSLVAGNEKLFF; CDR3 DNA: TGTGCCAGCAGCTTAGTTGCGGGTAATGAAAAACTGTTTTTT
J gene: TRBJ1-2; V gene: TRBV6-5; clone size: many; D gene: .; CDR3 protein: CASRRQSNYGYTF; CDR3 DNA: TGTGCCAGCAGGCGACAGTCCAACTATGGCTACACCTTC
J gene: TRBJ2-3; V gene: TRBV4-3; clone size: .; D gene: .; CDR3 protein: CASSQGTWGDTDTQYF; CDR3 DNA: TGCGCCAGCAGCCAGGGGACTTGGGGAGACACAGATACGCAGTATTTT
J gene: TRBJ2-7; V gene: TRBV20-1; clone size: .; D gene: .; CDR3 protein: CSAIKPGRLVYEQYF; CDR3 DNA: TGCAGTGCTATAAAGCCGGGACGCTTAGTCTACGAGCAGTACTTC
J gene: TRBJ1-1; V gene: TRBV10-3; clone size: few; D gene: .; CDR3 protein: CAISESISTEAFF; CDR3 DNA: TGTGCCATCAGTGAGTCGATTAGCACTGAAGCTTTCTTT
J gene: TRBJ2-7; V gene: TRBV3-1; clone size: few; D gene: .; CDR3 protein: CASSFTGEQYF; CDR3 DNA: TGTGCCAGCAGCTTCACGGGCGAGCAGTACTTC
J gene: TRBJ2-7; V gene: TRBV6-5; clone size: .; D gene: TRBD2; CDR3 protein: CASSTLAGGDYEQYF; CDR3 DNA: TGTGCCAGCAGTACCTTAGCGGGAGGGGACTACGAGCAGTACTTC
J gene: TRBJ1-1; V gene: TRBV7-9; clone size: .; D gene: .; CDR3 protein: CASSQGMNTEAFF; CDR3 DNA: TGTGCCAGCAGTCAGGGGATGAACACTGAAGCTTTCTTT
J gene: TRBJ2-3; V gene: TRBV7-2; clone size: .; D gene: .; CDR3 protein: CASSPVGASGTQYF; CDR3 DNA: TGTGCCAGCAGCCCAGTTGGCGCCTCTGGTACGCAGTATTTT
J gene: TRBJ2-7; V gene: TRBV20-1; clone size: .; D gene: .; CDR3 protein: CSARSRGPPSYEQYF; CDR3 DNA: TGCAGTGCTAGATCCCGGGGGCCCCCCTCCTACGAGCAGTACTTC
J gene: TRBJ2-3; V gene: TRBV10-2; clone size: few; D gene: .; CDR3 protein: CATCGSAVTDTQYF; CDR3 DNA: TGCGCCACCTGCGGATCGGCGGTCACAGATACGCAGTATTTT
J gene: TRBJ2-3; V gene: TRBV13; clone size: .; D gene: .; CDR3 protein: CASSSRASAFRTDTQYF; CDR3 DNA: TGTGCCAGCAGCTCCCGGGCTAGCGCGTTCCGCACAGATACGCAGTATTTT
J gene: TRBJ1-4; V gene: TRBV7-9; clone size: .; D gene: .; CDR3 protein: CASSPRGTEGGKLFF; CDR3 DNA: TGTGCCAGCAGCCCCAGGGGAACCGAAGGGGGAAAACTGTTTTTT